The present entry profiles one T cell receptor (beta chain) with its context. These data belong to a study of PD-L1 blockade in urothelial cancer. CDR1 is SGHDT, CDR2 YYEEEE, per germline. The CDR3 runs 13 residues. Deletions cut 2 bases from V and 6 bases from J, with 9 bases between. Profiling relied on immunoSEQ multiplex PCR, and the TCRdb table lists in-frame clones only, not all of them. The data show under 55,000 clones, with roughly 84% seen just once and roughly 5% held by the top ten. Each patient supplied 1 to 8 pretreatment and on-treatment samples. This rearrangement joins TRBV5-6 to TRBJ2-1; possibly TRBD1 for D (6 bases). Sample: PBMCs, taken around atezolizumab (anti-PD-L1) treatment. The clonotype originates from a man aged 35-49 years with urothelial cancer. The CDR3 bases are TGTGCCAGCAGCTTTTACAGGGCCAATGAGCAGTTCTTC. Amino acid sequence: CASSFYRANEQFF. Drawing the rest from reference TRBV5-6 and TRBJ2-1, the complete variable domain is DAGVTQSPTHLIKTRGQQVTLRCSPKSGHDTVSWYQQALGQGPQFIFQYYEEEERQRGNFPDRFSGHQFPNYSSELNVNALLLGDSALYLCASSFYRANEQFFGPGTRLTVL.